This entry lists 10 T cell receptor beta chains sequenced from one sample in a study of tissue T cells after allogeneic stem cell transplantation. TCRdb keeps only in-frame clones here, not all; method: immunoSEQ multiplex PCR. Among under 50,000 clones listed, roughly 92% were seen once. Here the sequenced sample was blood, taken before transplantation. These receptors were collected from a woman between 35 and 75 years old who later had graft-versus-host disease after an allogeneic stem cell transplant.

The chain recombines TRBV4-3 with TRBJ2-1; no firm D call. Germline V gene data show CDR1 as LGHNA and CDR2 as YSLEER. V shed 2 bases and J shed 5 bases, with 7 bases lying between them. CDR3 size: 13 residues. Here the CDR3 reads CASSQLVDNEQFF. DNA for the CDR3: TGCGCCAGCAGCCAACTGGTGGACAATGAGCAGTTCTTC.

The chain employs TRBV6-5 and TRBJ1-1; TRBD1 aligns across 7 bases. CDR1 is MNHEY and CDR2 is SVGAGI in the germline V gene. The CDR3 sequence is 14 residues long. V lost 4 bases, J lost 1 base, and 3 bases stayed unmatched. CDR3 region: CASSLAGGNTEAFF. In DNA form, the CDR3 reads TGTGCCAGCAGTTTAGCAGGGGGGAACACTGAAGCTTTCTTT.

This sequence joins TRBV27 and TRBJ2-7, with 9 bases aligning to TRBD2. Germline V lookup: CDR1 MNHEY, CDR2 SMNVEV (reference sequence). With V trimmed by 2 bases and J by 4 bases, 6 bases remained unmatched. The CDR3 spans 15 residues. For the CDR3, the DNA is TGTGCCAGCAGTTTAAGTCTAGCGGGGCATTACGAGCAGTACTTC. The encoded protein is CASSLSLAGHYEQYF.

This rearrangement joins TRBV3-1 (or the pseudogene TRBV3-2) to TRBJ2-3, with TRBD2 identical over 13 bases. Germline CDR1 reads LGHDT; CDR2 reads YNNKEL (reference sequence). There are 18 residues in the CDR3. J was trimmed by 6 bases and V by 2 bases; bases with no gene match: 11. CDR3 region: CASSQLRTSGRDGDTQYF. CDR3 in DNA: TGTGCCAGCAGCCAATTACGGACTAGCGGGAGAGATGGGGATACGCAGTATTTT.

The chain recombines TRBV18 with TRBJ2-7; D ambiguous. The germline V gene has CDR1 KGHSH and CDR2 LQKENI. Trimming cost V 1 base and J 3 bases, with 4 bases left between them. This CDR3 spans 12 amino acids. CDR3 loop: CASSPRGYEQYF. Written as DNA, the CDR3 is TGTGCCAGCTCACCACGGGGCTACGAGCAGTACTTC.

J is TRBJ2-7 and V is TRBV15; TRBD2 matches 7 bases. With 1 base clipped from V and 5 bases from J, the junction kept 2 bases outside the gene matches. CDR1 LNHNV and CDR2 YYDKDF come from the germline V gene (reference sequence). This CDR3 contains 13 residues. CDR3 DNA: TGTGCCACCAGCAGAGGGGGGGGGAACGAGCAGTACTTC. This gives the protein CATSRGGGNEQYF.

This chain links TRBV6-5 with TRBJ1-2; D may be TRBD1 (5 bases). The germline V gene has CDR1 MNHEY and CDR2 SVGAGI. Trimming took 2 bases from V and 3 from J, leaving 16 bases between them. This CDR3 has 16 residues. The CDR3 DNA sequence: TGTGCCAGCAGTTACGGGGGTACGAGAGGCGACTATGGCTACACCTTC. It codes for CASSYGGTRGDYGYTF.

The rearrangement joins TRBV19 to TRBJ1-1, with 10 bases matching TRBD1. V trimming: 7 bases; J trimming: 4 bases; junction bases outside the gene matches: 9. The V gene's germline CDR1 is LNHDA and CDR2 SQIVND (reference sequence). The CDR3 is 15 amino acids. CDR3 in DNA: TGTGCCAGTATCTTCGGGACAGGGGTAGGCACTGAAGCTTTCTTT. This gives the protein CASIFGTGVGTEAFF.

This clone has just a few counts. The V and J genes are TRBV7-3 and TRBJ1-2; no definite D call. Germline V CDR1 and CDR2: SGHTA, FQGTGA. The length of the CDR3 is 17 residues. Trimming cost V 2 bases and J 0 bases, with 16 bases left between them. The chain's CDR3 is CASSLWVLETTNYGYTF. The CDR3, as DNA: TGTGCCAGCAGCTTATGGGTTCTGGAGACGACTAACTATGGCTACACCTTC.

V gene TRBV18 combines with J gene TRBJ1-2; D remains unclear. The germline CDR1 and CDR2 sequences are KGHSH and LQKENI. The CDR3 is 13 amino acids. The germline V and J ends were trimmed by 3 bases and 6 bases, with 11 bases remaining between them. The CDR3 protein is CASSPTRGDGYTF. CDR3 nucleotides: TGTGCCAGCTCACCTACTCGAGGTGATGGCTACACCTTC.